The TCR beta chain described here comes from a study of blood T cells in healthy people across ages. Study results and caveats: Diversity of TCR beta correlated strongly with naive T cell percentage.

As to this clonotype: Its antigen is still unknown. One end of the junction fails to match germline, which may point to a read error.

Through a sample-barcoded 5' primer and a J-beta primer mix, a second PCR was run for 7 to 11 cycles. Any given sample supplied a minimum of 2.5 million CDR3-containing paired-end reads. TCRdb analysed the 5' RACE reads with MiXCR anew, one entry per CDR3 protein. The sample records some 790,000 distinct CDR3 sequences, under 30% being singletons. The CDR3 has 15 residues. Germline V gene lookup returns CDR1 KGHDR and CDR2 SFDVKD. The TCR originated in a woman at least 80 years old in good health. V gene TRBV24-1 combines with J gene TRBJ2-1; D not resolved. The source material was blood. The CDR3 loop reads CATSPLGSPYNEQFF. The CDR3 bases are TGCGCCACTTCTCCCCTCGGAAGCCCCTACAATGAGCAGTTCTTC.